The rows below give T cell receptor beta chains drawn from one sample of a study of T-cell memory formation after mild COVID-19. TCRdb independently ran MiXCR on the 5' RACE reads; one entry per CDR3 protein. Of 430,000 or so distinct CDR3 sequences listed, 25% are singletons. Material: PBMCs or a T cell subset sorted from them (not recorded which). All receptors derive from an adult woman who had mild COVID-19 (a few samples of this study predate the infection). Cell type and time point are not known. The CDR3 runs from the conserved cysteine through the conserved F or W. The D gene is left open where the match is weak. Some rows mark clone size as missing; the rest say once, few, many or name a class of expanded clone.

abundance: -; j_gene: TRBJ1-2; d_gene: -; v_gene: TRBV11-2; CDR3nt: TGTGCCAGCAGCTTAGATCCGCCTGGGCCCTATGGCTACACCTTC; CDR3aa: CASSLDPPGPYGYTF
abundance: -; j_gene: TRBJ2-1; d_gene: -; v_gene: TRBV3-1; CDR3nt: TGTGCCAGCAGCCCGGATGTGGATGAGCAGTTCTTC; CDR3aa: CASSPDVDEQFF
abundance: -; j_gene: TRBJ2-2; d_gene: -; v_gene: TRBV24-1; CDR3nt: TGTGCCACCAGTGATTTCCAGCGGATTCCGAACACCGGGGAGCTGTTTTTT; CDR3aa: CATSDFQRIPNTGELFF
abundance: -; j_gene: TRBJ2-7; d_gene: -; v_gene: TRBV7-9; CDR3nt: TGTGCCAGCAGGGTCTCTACAGGGACAAGTCCCTACGAGCAGTACTTC; CDR3aa: CASRVSTGTSPYEQYF
abundance: few; j_gene: TRBJ2-7; d_gene: -; v_gene: TRBV27; CDR3nt: TGTGCCAGCAGTTTATGGTCGTCTAGCTCCTACGAGCAGTACTTC; CDR3aa: CASSLWSSSSYEQYF
abundance: few; j_gene: TRBJ1-6; d_gene: -; v_gene: TRBV25-1; CDR3nt: TGTGCCAGCAGTTGGGACGGTGGTTCACCCCTCCACTTT; CDR3aa: CASSWDGGSPLHF
abundance: few; j_gene: TRBJ1-1; d_gene: -; v_gene: TRBV3-1; CDR3nt: TGTGCCAGCAGCAGGACGGGTGTGAGAGCTTTCTTT; CDR3aa: CASSRTGVRAFF
abundance: -; j_gene: TRBJ2-5; d_gene: TRBD1; v_gene: TRBV4-1; CDR3nt: TGCGCCAGCAGCCAACCTAGACAGGGCCGAGGGACCCAGTACTTC; CDR3aa: CASSQPRQGRGTQYF
abundance: few; j_gene: TRBJ2-1; d_gene: -; v_gene: TRBV7-3; CDR3nt: TGTGCCAGCAGCTTCGGATCGGGTCCATCTTACAATGAGCAGTTCTTC; CDR3aa: CASSFGSGPSYNEQFF
abundance: few; j_gene: TRBJ1-1; d_gene: -; v_gene: TRBV7-9; CDR3nt: TGTGCCAGCAGGGTAGCAGGGATCGGCACTGAAGCTTTCTTT; CDR3aa: CASRVAGIGTEAFF
abundance: few; j_gene: TRBJ2-4; d_gene: -; v_gene: TRBV27; CDR3nt: TGTGCCAGCAGTTACCGGAGAAGGGAGGGGCGGGGGCACATTCAGTACTTC; CDR3aa: CASSYRRREGRGHIQYF
abundance: -; j_gene: TRBJ2-1; d_gene: TRBD2; v_gene: TRBV19; CDR3nt: TGTGCCAGTAGTGGGCTAGCGGGATTTAGGTTCTTC; CDR3aa: CASSGLAGFRFF
abundance: -; j_gene: TRBJ2-2; d_gene: TRBD2; v_gene: TRBV2; CDR3nt: TGTGCCAGCAGTGGGCAGGGAGGGTTCGGCGGGGAGCTGTTTTTT; CDR3aa: CASSGQGGFGGELFF
abundance: -; j_gene: TRBJ2-7; d_gene: -; v_gene: TRBV9; CDR3nt: TGTGCCAGCAGCGTAGGTGGCGGGGCAACCCGCGAGCAGTACTTC; CDR3aa: CASSVGGGATREQYF
abundance: -; j_gene: TRBJ2-3; d_gene: TRBD2; v_gene: TRBV6-6; CDR3nt: TGTGCCAGCAGGGCTCTAGGGACTAGCGGGGACACAGATACGCAGTATTTT; CDR3aa: CASRALGTSGDTDTQYF
abundance: -; j_gene: TRBJ1-5; d_gene: -; v_gene: TRBV5-5; CDR3nt: TGTGCCAGCAGCTTGCAGGGGATGGCGAGCAATCAGCCCCAGCATTTT; CDR3aa: CASSLQGMASNQPQHF
abundance: few; j_gene: TRBJ1-1; d_gene: -; v_gene: TRBV27; CDR3nt: TGTGCCAGCAGCTCCGCTCTAAATACTGAAGCTTTCTTT; CDR3aa: CASSSALNTEAFF
abundance: -; j_gene: TRBJ2-1; d_gene: -; v_gene: TRBV5-1; CDR3nt: TGCGCCAGCAGCACCAGGCCAAGCAATGAGCAGTTCTTC; CDR3aa: CASSTRPSNEQFF
abundance: -; j_gene: TRBJ2-1; d_gene: TRBD1; v_gene: TRBV13; CDR3nt: TGTGCCAGCAGCTCCGGGTCGGGACAGGGAAATGAGCAGTTCTTC; CDR3aa: CASSSGSGQGNEQFF
abundance: -; j_gene: TRBJ1-4; d_gene: -; v_gene: TRBV7-9; CDR3nt: TGTGCCAGCAGCCCCTCTGACAGTTTTGCAACTAATGAAAAACTGTTTTTT; CDR3aa: CASSPSDSFATNEKLFF
abundance: -; j_gene: TRBJ2-3; d_gene: TRBD2; v_gene: TRBV19; CDR3nt: TGTGCCAGTAGTATAGCCCTAGCGGGAGATACGCAGTATTTT; CDR3aa: CASSIALAGDTQYF
abundance: -; j_gene: TRBJ2-7; d_gene: -; v_gene: TRBV2; CDR3nt: TGTGCCAGCAGTGAAGTCCCGACAACTTCAGGCGAGCAGTACTTC; CDR3aa: CASSEVPTTSGEQYF
abundance: few; j_gene: TRBJ1-1; d_gene: -; v_gene: TRBV18; CDR3nt: TGTGCCAGCTCACCCGACAGGCCTGAAGCTTTCTTT; CDR3aa: CASSPDRPEAFF
abundance: once; j_gene: TRBJ2-7; d_gene: -; v_gene: TRBV7-7; CDR3nt: TGTGCTAGCAGTTCAGGGGTTTGGGACGAGCAGTACTTC; CDR3aa: CASSSGVWDEQYF
abundance: few; j_gene: TRBJ2-1; d_gene: -; v_gene: TRBV29-1; CDR3nt: TGCAGCGTGATATACCCTGAGCAGTTCTTC; CDR3aa: CSVIYPEQFF
abundance: -; j_gene: TRBJ1-1; d_gene: TRBD1; v_gene: TRBV5-4; CDR3nt: TGTGCCAGCAGCCCACCGGGACAGGGAGAGTCGGCTTTCTTT; CDR3aa: CASSPPGQGESAFF
abundance: -; j_gene: TRBJ1-2; d_gene: TRBD1; v_gene: TRBV7-2; CDR3nt: TGTGCCAGCAGCCCGGGGGAACAGGGGATTCCTGGCTACACCTTC; CDR3aa: CASSPGEQGIPGYTF
abundance: -; j_gene: TRBJ2-7; d_gene: TRBD2; v_gene: TRBV4-3; CDR3nt: TGCGCCAGCAGCCAAGACTATACTAGCGGGACCTACGAGCAGTACTTC; CDR3aa: CASSQDYTSGTYEQYF
abundance: few; j_gene: TRBJ2-2; d_gene: -; v_gene: TRBV7-8; CDR3nt: TGTGCCAGCAGCTTCGGCAGGGGTGCGAACACCGGGGAGCTGTTTTTT; CDR3aa: CASSFGRGANTGELFF
abundance: few; j_gene: TRBJ2-5; d_gene: TRBD2; v_gene: TRBV20-1; CDR3nt: TGCAGTGCTAGAGACGGACTAGCGGTTAAAGAGACCCAGTACTTC; CDR3aa: CSARDGLAVKETQYF
abundance: -; j_gene: TRBJ1-6; d_gene: -; v_gene: TRBV29-1; CDR3nt: TGCAGCGTTGCGAACTCCTATAATTCACCCCTCCACTTT; CDR3aa: CSVANSYNSPLHF
abundance: -; j_gene: TRBJ2-2; d_gene: -; v_gene: TRBV5-4; CDR3nt: TGTGCCAGCAGCTTGTTTGGAGGGGGGGCCGGGGAGCTGTTTTTT; CDR3aa: CASSLFGGGAGELFF
abundance: few; j_gene: TRBJ1-1; d_gene: -; v_gene: TRBV14; CDR3nt: TGTGCCAGCAGCCAAGACGGTTGGGAAAACACTGAAGCTTTCTTT; CDR3aa: CASSQDGWENTEAFF
abundance: -; j_gene: TRBJ2-1; d_gene: -; v_gene: TRBV2; CDR3nt: TGTGCCAGCAGTGCCGAGCAGGGGAACTACAATGAGCAGTTCTTC; CDR3aa: CASSAEQGNYNEQFF
abundance: few; j_gene: TRBJ2-1; d_gene: TRBD2; v_gene: TRBV7-3; CDR3nt: TGTGCCAGCAGCTCCCCTGGACTAGGGCAAGAGGGTGAGCAGTTCTTC; CDR3aa: CASSSPGLGQEGEQFF
abundance: few; j_gene: TRBJ2-5; d_gene: TRBD1; v_gene: TRBV24-1; CDR3nt: TGTGCCACCAGTGGTTCATCCCGGACAGGAACAGAGACCCAGTACTTC; CDR3aa: CATSGSSRTGTETQYF
abundance: -; j_gene: TRBJ2-7; d_gene: TRBD1; v_gene: TRBV5-1; CDR3nt: TGCGCCAGCACCCTGACAGGGTCTGTCCGCGAGCAGTACTTC; CDR3aa: CASTLTGSVREQYF
abundance: -; j_gene: TRBJ1-1; d_gene: -; v_gene: TRBV5-1; CDR3nt: TGCGCCAGCAGCTTGGAGGGCAGGGGATTCACTGAAGCTTTCTTT; CDR3aa: CASSLEGRGFTEAFF
abundance: many; j_gene: TRBJ2-5; d_gene: TRBD2; v_gene: TRBV27; CDR3nt: TGTGCCAGCAGCACGACTAGCGGGAGCTTATTTCCAGAGACCCAGTACTTC; CDR3aa: CASSTTSGSLFPETQYF